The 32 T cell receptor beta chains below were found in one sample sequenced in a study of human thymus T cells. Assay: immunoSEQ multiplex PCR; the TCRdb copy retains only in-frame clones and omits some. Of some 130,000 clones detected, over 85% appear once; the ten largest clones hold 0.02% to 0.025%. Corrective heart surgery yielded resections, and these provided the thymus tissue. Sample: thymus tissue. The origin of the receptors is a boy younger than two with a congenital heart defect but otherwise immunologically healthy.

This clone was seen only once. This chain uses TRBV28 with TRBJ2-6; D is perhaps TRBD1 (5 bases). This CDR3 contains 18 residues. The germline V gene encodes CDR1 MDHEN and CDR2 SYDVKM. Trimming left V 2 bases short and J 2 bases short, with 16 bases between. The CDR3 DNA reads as TGTGCCAGCAGTTTACCGATTACTATAGGGGCTGGGGCCAACGTCCTGACTTTC. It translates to CASSLPITIGAGANVLTF. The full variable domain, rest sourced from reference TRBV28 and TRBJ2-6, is DVKVTQSSRYLVKRTGEKVFLECVQDMDHENMFWYRQDPGLGLRLIYFSYDVKMKEKGDIPEGYSVSREKKERFSLILESASTNQTSMYLCASSLPITIGAGANVLTFGAGSRLTVL.

CDR3 protein: CASSEEALGSQETQYF. The DNA for the CDR3 is TGTGCCAGCAGTGAAGAAGCCCTAGGGAGTCAAGAGACCCAGTACTTC. The chain links TRBV6-1 to TRBJ2-5, with TRBD2 as a possible D gene (5 bases). V was shortened by 1 base and J by 2 bases, with 14 bases between the two germline ends. Germline CDR1 and CDR2: MNHNS and SASEGT. The CDR3 is made up of 16 amino acids.

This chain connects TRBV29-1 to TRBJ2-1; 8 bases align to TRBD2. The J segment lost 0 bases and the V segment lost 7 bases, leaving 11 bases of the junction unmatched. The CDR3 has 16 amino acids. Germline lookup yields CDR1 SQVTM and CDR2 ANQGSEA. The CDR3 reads CSGGPGGGLSYNEQFF. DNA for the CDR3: TGCAGCGGTGGACCCGGGGGGGGGCTCTCCTACAATGAGCAGTTCTTC.

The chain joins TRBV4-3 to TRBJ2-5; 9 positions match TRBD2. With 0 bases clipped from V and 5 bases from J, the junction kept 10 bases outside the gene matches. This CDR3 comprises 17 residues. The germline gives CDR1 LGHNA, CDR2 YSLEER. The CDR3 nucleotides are TGCGCCAGCAGCCAAGAGATCGGGCGGGGGGGCCGTGAGACCCAGTACTTC. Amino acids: CASSQEIGRGGRETQYF.

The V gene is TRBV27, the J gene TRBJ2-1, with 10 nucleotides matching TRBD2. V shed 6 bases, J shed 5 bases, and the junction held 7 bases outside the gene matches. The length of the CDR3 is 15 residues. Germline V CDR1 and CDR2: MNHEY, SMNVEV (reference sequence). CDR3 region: CASRAPAGGHNEQFF. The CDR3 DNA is TGTGCCAGCAGGGCCCCAGCGGGGGGGCACAATGAGCAGTTCTTC.

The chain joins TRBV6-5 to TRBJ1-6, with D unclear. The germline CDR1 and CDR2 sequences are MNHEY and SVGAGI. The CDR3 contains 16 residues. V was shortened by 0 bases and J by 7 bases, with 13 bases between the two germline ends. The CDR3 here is CASSYSIGRSNSPLHF. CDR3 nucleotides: TGTGCCAGCAGTTACTCCATCGGACGGTCGAATTCACCCCTCCACTTT.

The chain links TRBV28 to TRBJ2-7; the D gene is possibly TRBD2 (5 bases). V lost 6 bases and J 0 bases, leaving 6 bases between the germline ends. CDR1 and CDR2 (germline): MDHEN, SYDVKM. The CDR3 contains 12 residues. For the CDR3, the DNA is TGTGCCAGCAGGCGGGCCTCCTACGAGCAGTACTTC. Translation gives CASRRASYEQYF.

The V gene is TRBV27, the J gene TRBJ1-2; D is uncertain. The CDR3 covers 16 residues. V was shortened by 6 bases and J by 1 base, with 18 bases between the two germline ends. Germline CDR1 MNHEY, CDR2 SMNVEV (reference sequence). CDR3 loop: CASRVKLNPNNYGYTF. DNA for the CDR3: TGTGCCAGCAGGGTTAAACTGAATCCGAATAACTATGGCTACACCTTC.

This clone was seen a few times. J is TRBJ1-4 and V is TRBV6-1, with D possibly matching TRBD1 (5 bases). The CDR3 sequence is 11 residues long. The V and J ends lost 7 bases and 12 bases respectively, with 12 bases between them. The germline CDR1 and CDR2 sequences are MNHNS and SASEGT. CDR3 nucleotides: TGTGCCAGCAATTTGCGGGACGAACTGTTTTTT. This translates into CASNLRDELFF.

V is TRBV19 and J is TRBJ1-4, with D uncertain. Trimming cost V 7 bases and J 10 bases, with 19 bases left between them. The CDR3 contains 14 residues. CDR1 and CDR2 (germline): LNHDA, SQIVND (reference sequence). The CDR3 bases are TGTGCCAGTACCTCCAGAAGAAGCCGGGGAAAACTGTTTTTT. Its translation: CASTSRRSRGKLFF.

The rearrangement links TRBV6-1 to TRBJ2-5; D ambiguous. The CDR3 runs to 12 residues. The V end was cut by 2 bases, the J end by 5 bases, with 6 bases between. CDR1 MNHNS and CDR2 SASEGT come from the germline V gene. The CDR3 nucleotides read TGTGCCAGCAGTGAATGGCGGGAGACCCAGTACTTC. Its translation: CASSEWRETQYF.

CDR3 in amino acids: CASSVEDGVTDTQYF. The CDR3 DNA sequence: TGTGCCAGCAGCGTAGAAGATGGGGTCACAGATACGCAGTATTTT. V usage is TRBV9 and J usage is TRBJ2-3; D ambiguous. This CDR3 is 15 amino acids long. V was pared by 0 bases and J by 2 bases, with 10 bases between. CDR1 is SGDLS, CDR2 YYNGEE, per germline.

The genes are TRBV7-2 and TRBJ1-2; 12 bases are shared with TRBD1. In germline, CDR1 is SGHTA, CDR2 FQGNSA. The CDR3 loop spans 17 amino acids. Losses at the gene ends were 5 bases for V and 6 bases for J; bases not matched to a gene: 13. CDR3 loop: CASSAGAGTGGFDGYTF. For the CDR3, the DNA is TGTGCCAGCAGCGCAGGGGCCGGGACAGGGGGCTTCGATGGCTACACCTTC.

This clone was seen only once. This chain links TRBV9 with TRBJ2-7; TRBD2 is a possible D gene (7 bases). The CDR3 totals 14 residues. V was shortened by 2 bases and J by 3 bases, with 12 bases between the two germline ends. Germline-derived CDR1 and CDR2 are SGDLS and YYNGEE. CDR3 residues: CASSVEGGGYEQYF. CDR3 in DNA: TGTGCCAGCAGCGTGGAGGGAGGGGGCTACGAGCAGTACTTC. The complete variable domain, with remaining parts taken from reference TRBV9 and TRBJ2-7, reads DSGVTQTPKHLITATGQRVTLRCSPRSGDLSVYWYQQSLDQGLQFLIQYYNGEERAKGNILERFSAQQFPDLHSELNLSSLELGDSALYFCASSVEGGGYEQYFGPGTRLTVT.

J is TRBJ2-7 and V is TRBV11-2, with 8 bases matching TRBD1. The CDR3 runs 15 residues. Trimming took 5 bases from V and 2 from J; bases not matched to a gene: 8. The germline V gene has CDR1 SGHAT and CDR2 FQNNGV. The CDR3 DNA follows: TGTGCCAGCAGCCGCCGGGACAGGAGCCCCTACGAGCAGTACTTC. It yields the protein CASSRRDRSPYEQYF.

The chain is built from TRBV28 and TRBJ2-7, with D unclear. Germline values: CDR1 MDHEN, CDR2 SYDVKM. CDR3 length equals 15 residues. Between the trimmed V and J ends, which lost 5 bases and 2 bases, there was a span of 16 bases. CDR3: CASSAPLAVPYEQYF. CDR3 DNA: TGTGCCAGCAGTGCTCCATTGGCGGTGCCCTACGAGCAGTACTTC.

The CDR3 reads CASSFSSEIAGNTIYF. DNA for the CDR3: TGCGCCAGCAGCTTCTCAAGTGAGATCGCTGGAAACACCATATATTTT. V gene TRBV5-1 combines with J gene TRBJ1-3; no reliable D call. From germline, CDR1 is SGHRS and CDR2 YFSETQ. There are 16 residues in the CDR3. Trimming pared 2 bases from V and 2 bases from J, leaving 14 bases between.

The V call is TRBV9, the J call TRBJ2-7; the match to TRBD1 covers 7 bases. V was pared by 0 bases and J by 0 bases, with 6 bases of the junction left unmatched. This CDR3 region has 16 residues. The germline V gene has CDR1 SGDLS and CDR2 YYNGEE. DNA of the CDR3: TGTGCCAGCAGCGTAGAGAGTCAGGGGGACTCCTACGAGCAGTACTTC. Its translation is CASSVESQGDSYEQYF.

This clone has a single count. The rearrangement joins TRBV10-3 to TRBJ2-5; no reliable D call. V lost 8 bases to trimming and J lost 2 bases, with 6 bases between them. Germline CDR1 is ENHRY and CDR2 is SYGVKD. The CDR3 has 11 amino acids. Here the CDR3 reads CAIGDQETQYF. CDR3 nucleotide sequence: TGTGCCATCGGGGATCAAGAGACCCAGTACTTC.

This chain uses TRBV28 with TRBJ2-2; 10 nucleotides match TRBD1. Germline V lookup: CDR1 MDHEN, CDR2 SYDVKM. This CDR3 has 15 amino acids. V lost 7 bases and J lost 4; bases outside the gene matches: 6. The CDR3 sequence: CASTPGQGGTGELFF. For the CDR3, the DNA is TGTGCCAGCACCCCTGGACAGGGGGGCACCGGGGAGCTGTTTTTT.

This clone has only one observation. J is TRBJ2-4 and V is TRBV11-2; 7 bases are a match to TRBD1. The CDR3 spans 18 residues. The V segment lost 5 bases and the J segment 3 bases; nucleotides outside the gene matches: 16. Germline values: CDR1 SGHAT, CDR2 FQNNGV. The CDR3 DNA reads TGTGCCAGCAGCAGAACCGGGACAGCCACCTTAGGCAAAAACATTCAGTACTTC. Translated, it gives CASSRTGTATLGKNIQYF.

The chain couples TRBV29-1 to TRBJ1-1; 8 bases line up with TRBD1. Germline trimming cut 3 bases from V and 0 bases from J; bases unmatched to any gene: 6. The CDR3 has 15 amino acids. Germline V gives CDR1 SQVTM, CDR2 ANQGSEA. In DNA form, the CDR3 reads TGCAGCGTTGAGGGACAGGCACAAATGAACACTGAAGCTTTCTTT. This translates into CSVEGQAQMNTEAFF.

CDR3 sequence (DNA): TGTGCCTGGGGAGCCCAGGGGGGCGGAGAGACCCAGTACTTC. Its protein product is CAWGAQGGGETQYF. This chain connects TRBV30 to TRBJ2-5, with a possible D match to TRBD1 (7 bases). CDR3 length: 14 amino acids. Trimming pared 5 bases from V and 4 bases from J, leaving 17 bases between. Germline V gives CDR1 GTSNPN, CDR2 SVGIG (reference sequence).

CDR3 protein: CASSIEGRRGGSREQYF. The CDR3 coding sequence is TGTGCCAGTAGTATCGAGGGACGTCGCGGGGGGTCGCGGGAGCAGTACTTC. The rearrangement links TRBV19 to TRBJ2-7, with 8 bases aligning to TRBD2. Per the germline V gene, CDR1 is LNHDA and CDR2 is SQIVND (reference sequence). J lost 7 bases, V lost 3 bases, and 17 bases had no gene match. The CDR3 spans 17 residues.

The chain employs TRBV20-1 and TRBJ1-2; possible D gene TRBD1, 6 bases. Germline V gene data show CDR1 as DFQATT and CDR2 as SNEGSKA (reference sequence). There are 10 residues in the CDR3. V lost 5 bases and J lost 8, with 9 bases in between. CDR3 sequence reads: CSARGQGYTF. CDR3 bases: TGCAGTGCTCGGGGGCAAGGCTACACCTTC.

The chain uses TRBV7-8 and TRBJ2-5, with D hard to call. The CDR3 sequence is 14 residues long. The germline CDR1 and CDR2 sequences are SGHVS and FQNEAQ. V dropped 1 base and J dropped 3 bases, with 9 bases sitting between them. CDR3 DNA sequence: TGTGCCAGCAGCTTAGGATCCAGCAAAGAGACCCAGTACTTC. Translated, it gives CASSLGSSKETQYF. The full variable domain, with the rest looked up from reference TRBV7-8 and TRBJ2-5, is GAGVSQSPRYKVAKRGQDVALRCDPISGHVSLFWYQQALGQGPEFLTYFQNEAQLDKSGLPSDRFFAERPEGSVSTLKIQRTQQEDSAVYLCASSLGSSKETQYFGPGTRLLVL.

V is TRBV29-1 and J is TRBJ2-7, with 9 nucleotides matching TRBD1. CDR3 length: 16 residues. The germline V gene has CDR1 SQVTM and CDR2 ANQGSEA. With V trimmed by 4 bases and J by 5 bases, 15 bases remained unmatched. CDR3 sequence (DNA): TGCAGCGTTGCTCCAGACGGAGGGGACAGGGTCCACGAGCAGTACTTC. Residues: CSVAPDGGDRVHEQYF.

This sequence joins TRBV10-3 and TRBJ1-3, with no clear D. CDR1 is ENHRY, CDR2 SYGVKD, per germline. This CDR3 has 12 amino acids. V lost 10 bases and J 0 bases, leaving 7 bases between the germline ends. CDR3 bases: TGTGCCACCCGGGACTCTGGAAACACCATATATTTT. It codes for CATRDSGNTIYF.

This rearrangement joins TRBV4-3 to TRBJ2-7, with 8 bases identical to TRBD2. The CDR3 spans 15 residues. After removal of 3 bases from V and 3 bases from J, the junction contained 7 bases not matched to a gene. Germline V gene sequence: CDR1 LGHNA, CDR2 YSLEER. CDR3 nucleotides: TGCGCCAGCAGCCACCACAGCGGGGGAAACTACGAGCAGTACTTC. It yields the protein CASSHHSGGNYEQYF.

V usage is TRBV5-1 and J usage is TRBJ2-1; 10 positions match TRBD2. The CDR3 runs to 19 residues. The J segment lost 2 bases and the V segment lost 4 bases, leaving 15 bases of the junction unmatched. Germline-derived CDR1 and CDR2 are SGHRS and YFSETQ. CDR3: CASSREPSGGLNPYNEQFF. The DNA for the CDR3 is TGCGCCAGCAGCCGGGAGCCTAGCGGGGGCTTAAACCCCTACAATGAGCAGTTCTTC.

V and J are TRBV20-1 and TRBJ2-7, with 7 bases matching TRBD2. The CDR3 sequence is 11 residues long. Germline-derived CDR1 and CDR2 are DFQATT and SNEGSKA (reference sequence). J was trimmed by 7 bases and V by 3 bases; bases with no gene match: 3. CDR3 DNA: TGCAGTGCTAGCGGGGGGATTGAGCAGTACTTC. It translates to CSASGGIEQYF.

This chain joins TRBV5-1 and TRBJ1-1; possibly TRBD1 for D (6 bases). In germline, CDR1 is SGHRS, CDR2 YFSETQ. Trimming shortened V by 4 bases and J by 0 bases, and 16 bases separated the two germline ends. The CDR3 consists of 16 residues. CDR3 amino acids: CASSPIGRGMNTEAFF. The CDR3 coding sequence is TGCGCCAGCAGCCCCATCGGCAGGGGTATGAACACTGAAGCTTTCTTT.